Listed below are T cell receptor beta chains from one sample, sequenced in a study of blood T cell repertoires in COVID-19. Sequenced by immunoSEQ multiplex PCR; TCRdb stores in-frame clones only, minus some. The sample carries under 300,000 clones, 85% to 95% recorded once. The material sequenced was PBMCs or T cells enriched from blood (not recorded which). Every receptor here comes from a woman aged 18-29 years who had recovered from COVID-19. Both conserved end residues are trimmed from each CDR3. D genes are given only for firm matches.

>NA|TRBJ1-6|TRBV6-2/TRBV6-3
ASSFRAFGEGSPLH
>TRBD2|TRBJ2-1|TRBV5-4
ASSHSGRPLSEQF
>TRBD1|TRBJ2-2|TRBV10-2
ASSETTGGGGELF
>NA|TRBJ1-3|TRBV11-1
ASSRTASGNTIY
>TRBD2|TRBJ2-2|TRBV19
ASQAPGGLTGELF
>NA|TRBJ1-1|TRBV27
ASSKDSPIMNTEAF
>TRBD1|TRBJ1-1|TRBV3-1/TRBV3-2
ASSQDATGSTEAF
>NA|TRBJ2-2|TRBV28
ASSSRAGTGELF
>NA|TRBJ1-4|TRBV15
ATSRETPGEEKLF
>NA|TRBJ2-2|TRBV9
ASSVRGELF
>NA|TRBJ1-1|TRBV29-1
SVPGNTEAF
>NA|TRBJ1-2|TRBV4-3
ASSQEGGAGYT
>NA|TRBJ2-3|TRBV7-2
ASSLGRGDTQY
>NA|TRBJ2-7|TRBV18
ASSQGGGSFYEQY
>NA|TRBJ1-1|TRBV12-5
ASGLVLSWNTEAF
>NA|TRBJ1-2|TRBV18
ASSQGAANYGYT
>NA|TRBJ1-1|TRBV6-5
ASSYSSVNTEAF
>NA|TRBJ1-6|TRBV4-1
ASSQGQVSPLH